This TCR beta chain is drawn from a study of cytomegalovirus exposure and HLA in healthy donors. The CDR3 runs to 15 residues. Germline values: CDR1 SNHLY, CDR2 FYNNEI. Trimming removed 8 bases from V and 8 bases from J, with 19 bases in between. Profiled with immunoSEQ multiplex PCR; TCRdb holds only in-frame clones, not every one. The repertoire holds 150,000 to 200,000 clones, with 87% as singletons. The rearrangement uses TRBV2 and TRBJ1-6, with a possible D match to TRBD1 (5 bases). The clonotype originates from a woman aged 25 to 45 in good health and CMV-seronegative. The specimen was PBMCs. CDR3 protein: CASVGAGGVDSPLHF. DNA for the CDR3: TGTGCCAGCGTAGGGGCGGGGGGAGTTGATTCACCCCTCCACTTT.